The 24 T cell receptor beta chains presented below share a single source sample, sequenced in a study of CD4+ T cells in melanoma. Data came from immunoSEQ multiplex PCR; TCRdb stores just in-frame clones and leaves some out. The table shows fewer than 20,000 clones, with under 90% occurring only once. The sequenced sample was cells from a culture (not recorded whether cultured in vitro). Source of these receptors: a human donor with melanoma.

The rearrangement links TRBV11-2 to TRBJ2-3; TRBD1 or TRBD2 may be the D gene (5 bases each). The germline V gene encodes CDR1 SGHAT and CDR2 FQNNGV. The CDR3 is made up of 15 amino acids. Trimming shortened V by 0 bases and J by 2 bases, and 9 bases separated the two germline ends. In nucleotides, the CDR3 is TGTGCCAGCAGCTTAGACGGGGCCACCACAGATACGCAGTATTTT. It encodes CASSLDGATTDTQYF.

This CDR3 reads CASSPLGVMAENTEAFF. CDR3 coding DNA: TGTGCCAGCTCACCATTAGGAGTGATGGCAGAGAACACTGAAGCTTTCTTT. The gene calls are TRBV18 and TRBJ1-1; D is unresolved. Trimming stripped 2 bases from V and 1 base from J, with 17 bases between. This CDR3 region has 17 residues. The germline CDR1 and CDR2 sequences are KGHSH and LQKENI.

This chain joins TRBV5-1 and TRBJ2-3; 8 positions agree with TRBD2. The CDR3 consists of 17 residues. Germline CDR1 is SGHRS and CDR2 is YFSETQ. Trimming took 0 bases from V and 2 from J; bases not matched to a gene: 8. CDR3 protein: CASSLGRGAGATDTQYF. In DNA, the CDR3 is TGCGCCAGCAGCTTGGGGAGGGGAGCGGGGGCCACAGATACGCAGTATTTT.

This clone was picked up one time. The V and J genes are TRBV7-9 and TRBJ1-6; D is possibly TRBD1 (6 bases). V was pared by 1 base and J by 10 bases, with 8 bases between. Germline V gives CDR1 SEHNR, CDR2 FQNEAQ (reference sequence). The CDR3 is made up of 13 amino acids. The CDR3: CASSLVGGSPLHF. The CDR3 bases are TGTGCCAGCAGCTTAGTCGGGGGCTCACCCCTCCACTTT.

CDR3: CASGTSWDTQYF. CDR3 nucleotide sequence: TGTGCTAGTGGGACAAGTTGGGATACGCAGTATTTT. The genes are TRBV12-5 and TRBJ2-3, with D unresolved. Trimming took 6 bases from V and 6 from J, leaving 10 bases between them. From germline, CDR1 is LGHNT and CDR2 FRNRAP. This CDR3 has 12 amino acids. Complete variable domain (other parts from reference TRBV12-5 and TRBJ2-3): DARVTQTPRHKVTEMGQEVTMRCQPILGHNTVFWYRQTMMQGLELLAYFRNRAPLDDSGMPKDRFSAEMPDATLATLKIQPSEPRDSAVYFCASGTSWDTQYFGPGTRLTVL.

This clone is a singleton in its sample. This chain links TRBV4-1 with TRBJ2-2; TRBD1 aligns across 10 bases. The V segment lost 6 bases and the J segment 7 bases; nucleotides outside the gene matches: 11. The CDR3 is 16 amino acids. Germline V gives CDR1 MGHRA, CDR2 YSYEKL. The CDR3 DNA follows: TGCGCCAGCAGACCGAGACAGGGGGCTCGTGTCGGGGAGCTGTTTTTT. It yields the protein CASRPRQGARVGELFF.

The chain carries TRBV5-1 and TRBJ2-1; D is undetermined. The CDR3 has 16 amino acids. Germline values: CDR1 SGHRS, CDR2 YFSETQ. Trimming shortened V by 0 bases and J by 1 base, and 11 bases separated the two germline ends. CDR3 bases: TGCGCCAGCAGCTTGGGGCTCGTCAGTTCCTACAATGAGCAGTTCTTC. Translating gives CASSLGLVSSYNEQFF.

J is TRBJ2-7 and V is TRBV6-5; a possible D gene is TRBD1 (5 bases). Trimming removed 5 bases from V and 8 bases from J, with 10 bases in between. CDR3 length: 11 amino acids. CDR1 is MNHEY, CDR2 SVGAGI, per germline. The CDR3 protein is CASSGAKKQYF. For the CDR3, the DNA is TGTGCCAGCAGTGGGGCTAAAAAGCAGTACTTC.

V is TRBV29-1 and J is TRBJ2-2, with 9 bases identical to TRBD1. Germline V lookup: CDR1 SQVTM, CDR2 ANQGSEA. CDR3 length equals 14 residues. After removal of 4 bases from V and 3 bases from J, the junction contained 3 bases not matched to a gene. CDR3 in amino acids: CSVARTGDTGELFF. For the CDR3, the DNA is TGCAGCGTTGCCCGGACAGGGGACACCGGGGAGCTGTTTTTT.

CDR3 DNA: TGCGCCAGCAGCTTGGACGGGCTACGGGGGGGGGTGGAGACCCAGTACTTC. Translation gives CASSLDGLRGGVETQYF. V usage is TRBV5-1 and J usage is TRBJ2-5; 8 bases line up with TRBD2. The length of the CDR3 is 17 residues. V shed 0 bases and J 5 bases; nucleotides not matched to a gene: 12. Germline-derived CDR1 and CDR2 are SGHRS and YFSETQ.

The V gene is TRBV5-6, the J gene TRBJ1-5; D ambiguous. This CDR3 comprises 17 residues. Germline CDR1 reads SGHDT; CDR2 reads YYEEEE. The germline V and J ends were trimmed by 1 base and 4 bases, with 18 bases remaining between them. The CDR3 sequence is CASSLNILRRYNQPQHF. The CDR3 coding sequence is TGTGCCAGCAGCTTGAATATCCTCCGTCGGTATAATCAGCCCCAGCATTTT.

This chain joins TRBV9 and TRBJ2-2; 11 bases fit TRBD2. The V segment lost 0 bases and the J segment 7 bases; nucleotides outside the gene matches: 11. Germline CDR1 reads SGDLS; CDR2 reads YYNGEE. The length of the CDR3 is 18 residues. CDR3 loop: CASSVALLAGGRGGELFF. The CDR3 DNA is TGTGCCAGCAGCGTAGCCCTGCTAGCGGGGGGCCGCGGCGGGGAGCTGTTTTTT. Full variable domain (remainder filled in from reference TRBV9 and TRBJ2-2): DSGVTQTPKHLITATGQRVTLRCSPRSGDLSVYWYQQSLDQGLQFLIQYYNGEERAKGNILERFSAQQFPDLHSELNLSSLELGDSALYFCASSVALLAGGRGGELFFGEGSRLTVL.

This clone has only one observation. The chain employs TRBV6-5 and TRBJ2-4; D not certain. V was pared by 8 bases and J by 6 bases, with 14 bases between. The CDR3 has 13 residues. Per germline, CDR1 MNHEY and CDR2 SVGAGI. The CDR3 nucleotides read TGTGCCAGCGCGTTGGGCGTGACAAACATTCAGTACTTC. Its translation: CASALGVTNIQYF.

The chain employs TRBV2 and TRBJ1-3; no definite D call. In germline, CDR1 is SNHLY, CDR2 FYNNEI. The CDR3 is 14 residues long. V shed 1 base and J shed 4 bases, with 8 bases lying between them. CDR3 DNA: TGTGCCAGCAGTGAAGTTGCGCTAGGAAACACCATATATTTT. It translates to CASSEVALGNTIYF.

The J gene is TRBJ1-5, the V gene TRBV30; tentatively, D is TRBD1 (6 bases). Germline assignment: CDR1 GTSNPN and CDR2 SVGIG (reference sequence). This CDR3 is 14 amino acids long. V lost 4 bases to trimming and J lost 4 bases, with 14 bases between them. The CDR3 loop is CAWTPGAGNQPQHF. CDR3 DNA: TGTGCCTGGACCCCGGGGGCCGGGAATCAGCCCCAGCATTTT.

The V and J genes are TRBV6-5 and TRBJ1-5; D perhaps matches TRBD1 (5 bases). The germline V gene encodes CDR1 MNHEY and CDR2 SVGAGI. CDR3 length equals 14 residues. V was clipped by 8 bases and J by 4 bases, with 15 bases between them. The CDR3 protein is CASGRGRANQPQHF. As DNA, the CDR3 is TGTGCCAGCGGGAGGGGCAGGGCTAATCAGCCCCAGCATTTT.

This clone occurred once. The chain has TRBV5-1 and TRBJ1-2; tentative D call: TRBD1 (5 bases). The CDR3 is made up of 13 amino acids. V was clipped by 4 bases and J by 8 bases, with 15 bases between them. Germline V gene data show CDR1 as SGHRS and CDR2 as YFSETQ. This CDR3 is CASSPQQGGGYTF. CDR3 in DNA: TGCGCCAGCAGCCCACAGCAGGGCGGCGGCTACACCTTC.

The V and J genes are TRBV4-1 and TRBJ2-7; D might be TRBD1 or TRBD2, each matching 5 bases. This CDR3 has 14 amino acids. CDR1 is MGHRA, CDR2 YSYEKL, per germline. Trimming took off 4 bases at V and 3 bases at J, with 13 bases between the two ends. The CDR3 here is CASSPNRDGYEQYF. In nucleotides, the CDR3 is TGCGCCAGCAGCCCTAACCGGGACGGCTACGAGCAGTACTTC.

J is TRBJ1-6 and V is TRBV5-1; D not resolved. The CDR3 has 12 amino acids. Germline-derived CDR1 and CDR2 are SGHRS and YFSETQ. V lost 8 bases to trimming and J lost 7 bases, with 10 bases between them. The CDR3 DNA follows: TGCGCCAGTGCTCTGGAGAATTCACCCCTCCACTTT. Its translation: CASALENSPLHF.

The J gene is TRBJ1-1, the V gene TRBV29-1; D ambiguous. The germline V gene has CDR1 SQVTM and CDR2 ANQGSEA. Trimming took 6 bases from V and 5 from J, leaving 13 bases between them. This CDR3 is built from 12 residues. The chain's CDR3 is CSVGPLGTEAFF. The DNA for the CDR3 is TGCAGCGTCGGGCCTCTAGGGACTGAAGCTTTCTTT.

The chain has TRBV9 and TRBJ1-2; no firm D call. The ends were cut back, 2 bases at V and 2 bases at J, with 10 bases in the middle. CDR1 SGDLS and CDR2 YYNGEE come from the germline V gene. The CDR3 loop spans 14 amino acids. The CDR3 sequence: CASSVFAGNYGYTF. DNA of the CDR3: TGTGCCAGCAGCGTGTTTGCGGGAAACTATGGCTACACCTTC.

This CDR3 is CSVILRAFGEQYF. The CDR3 nucleotides are TGCAGCGTTATATTAAGGGCGTTCGGCGAGCAGTACTTC. The gene calls are TRBV29-1 and TRBJ2-7; the D is unclear. CDR1 and CDR2 from the germline V gene are SQVTM and ANQGSEA. Trimming took off 5 bases at V and 6 bases at J, with 17 bases between the two ends. The CDR3 covers 13 residues.

This clone has just one count. The chain is built from TRBV7-8 and TRBJ1-3, with TRBD1 as a possible D gene (5 bases). With 5 bases removed from V and 0 bases from J, the gap between germline ends came to 20 bases. In germline, CDR1 is SGHVS, CDR2 FQNEAQ. The CDR3 consists of 18 residues. CDR3 nucleotides: TGTGCCAGCAGCCCTGCTAAGAGTACGGGGGGCTCTGGAAACACCATATATTTT. Residues: CASSPAKSTGGSGNTIYF.

The chain carries TRBV5-1 and TRBJ2-7, with unresolved D. CDR3 length: 15 amino acids. V shed 4 bases and J shed 2 bases, with 16 bases lying between them. CDR1 and CDR2 (germline): SGHRS, YFSETQ. The CDR3, as DNA: TGCGCCAGCAGCCCGGGCACTTCTGACGCCTACGAGCAGTACTTC. Amino acids: CASSPGTSDAYEQYF.